These 27 T cell receptor beta chains were all obtained from the same sample, sequenced in a study of CD4 T cell repertoires in COVID-19. The protocol was immunoSEQ multiplex PCR, while the TCRdb copy is restricted to in-frame clones and leaves out a portion. The sample records about 24,000 clones, about 93% being singletons. These memory T cells were uncultured and sequenced directly after ex vivo isolation. The material sequenced was circulating follicular helper CD4+ T cells (cTfh) from blood, taken before the COVID-19 pandemic. These receptors were collected from a human donor who had COVID-19.

This chain joins TRBV5-1 and TRBJ2-7; D may be TRBD2 (5 bases). The germline gives CDR1 SGHRS, CDR2 YFSETQ. Deletions cut 4 bases from V and 2 bases from J, with 16 bases between. The CDR3 is made up of 15 amino acids. The CDR3 loop is CASSPGQATTYEQYF. In DNA, the CDR3 is TGCGCCAGCAGCCCCGGGCAGGCGACTACCTACGAGCAGTACTTC.

This clone came up once. V usage is TRBV14 and J usage is TRBJ2-5; 12 bases align to TRBD1. Germline values: CDR1 SGHDN, CDR2 FVKESK. This CDR3 has 17 amino acids. The V and J ends lost 4 bases and 5 bases, in that order; junction bases with no gene match: 11. The CDR3 coding sequence is TGTGCCAGCAGCCCCGGGACAGGGGGCGAATTGAGGGAGACCCAGTACTTC. Translating gives CASSPGTGGELRETQYF.

This rearrangement joins TRBV4-2 to TRBJ1-2; 8 nucleotides agree with TRBD1. In germline, CDR1 is LGHNA, CDR2 YNFKEQ. The trim removed 4 bases at V and 7 bases at J, leaving 2 bases unmatched. This CDR3 is 12 amino acids long. CDR3 bases: TGTGCCAGCAGCCCGGACAGGGCTGGCTACACCTTC. It is translated as CASSPDRAGYTF.

This clone was observed once. This chain links TRBV5-1 with TRBJ2-5, with D perhaps matching TRBD1 (6 bases). This CDR3 is built from 15 residues. CDR1 is SGHRS, CDR2 YFSETQ, per germline. Between the trimmed V and J ends, which lost 0 bases and 2 bases, there was a span of 11 bases. CDR3 residues: CASSLVPTGQETQYF. The CDR3 coding sequence is TGCGCCAGCAGCTTGGTCCCCACAGGGCAAGAGACCCAGTACTTC.

This chain uses TRBV10-3 with TRBJ2-1; 7 bases agree with TRBD2. Germline CDR1 ENHRY, CDR2 SYGVKD. This CDR3 is 17 amino acids long. V lost 0 bases to trimming and J lost 6 bases; unmatched junction nucleotides: 11. The CDR3 loop is CAISESAGVQARNEQFF. In DNA form, the CDR3 reads TGTGCCATCAGTGAGTCTGCGGGAGTACAGGCTCGCAATGAGCAGTTCTTC.

This rearrangement joins TRBV7-8 to TRBJ2-6; a weak D match, TRBD2 (6 bases). Looked up from germline, CDR1 is SGHVS and CDR2 is FQNEAQ. This CDR3 is built from 19 residues. The V end lost 3 bases, the J end lost 0 bases, and 18 bases lay between the germline ends. The CDR3 protein is CASSLGGGLLYSGANVLTF. The CDR3 DNA reads TGTGCCAGCAGCTTGGGAGGAGGACTTCTCTACTCTGGGGCCAACGTCCTGACTTTC.

V gene TRBV5-1 combines with J gene TRBJ2-7, with TRBD1 as a possible D gene (6 bases). From germline, CDR1 is SGHRS and CDR2 YFSETQ. The V and J ends lost 0 bases and 2 bases respectively, with 12 bases between them. The CDR3 is 15 amino acids. CDR3 sequence (DNA): TGCGCCAGCAGCTTGGCCCGGGACACAACCTACGAGCAGTACTTC. The encoded protein is CASSLARDTTYEQYF.

CDR3 sequence reads: CASSLVRPQHF. CDR3 coding DNA: TGTGCCAGCAGCTTGGTCCGGCCCCAGCATTTT. The chain combines TRBV5-5 with TRBJ1-5; D not certain. Trimming pared 0 bases from V and 9 bases from J, leaving 4 bases between. CDR1 is SGHKS, CDR2 YYEKEE, per germline (reference sequence). This CDR3 has 11 amino acids.

V gene TRBV14 combines with J gene TRBJ2-5, with D possibly TRBD2 on 6 matching bases. This CDR3 spans 16 amino acids. Trimming stripped 4 bases from V and 2 bases from J, with 17 bases between. Germline V lookup: CDR1 SGHDN, CDR2 FVKESK. The CDR3 loop reads CASSPDGGFIQETQYF. As DNA, the CDR3 is TGTGCCAGCAGCCCAGACGGGGGATTCATTCAAGAGACCCAGTACTTC.

The chain is built from TRBV11-3 and TRBJ2-1, with TRBD1 matching over 9 bases. V shed 4 bases and J 13 bases; nucleotides not matched to a gene: 8. The CDR3 is made up of 13 amino acids. The germline gives CDR1 SGHNT, CDR2 YENEEA. The CDR3 DNA is TGTGCCAGCAGCTGGGGACAGGGAGCCCCACAGTTCTTC. Its translation: CASSWGQGAPQFF. Looking up the rest from reference TRBV11-3 and TRBJ2-1 gives the full variable domain: EAGVVQSPRYKIIEKKQPVAFWCNPISGHNTLYWYLQNLGQGPELLIRYENEEAVDDSQLPKDRFSAERLKGVDSTLKIQPAELGDSAVYLCASSWGQGAPQFFGPGTRLTVL.

J is TRBJ2-1 and V is TRBV29-1; TRBD2 aligns across 12 bases. Germline CDR1 and CDR2: SQVTM and ANQGSEA. The CDR3 sequence is 16 residues long. The V gene end was trimmed by 4 bases and the J gene end by 6 bases; junction bases not matched to a gene: 10. The CDR3 reads CSVGLLAGGQGNEQFF. The CDR3 DNA reads as TGCAGCGTTGGCCTGCTAGCGGGAGGGCAAGGCAATGAGCAGTTCTTC.

The chain is built from TRBV30 and TRBJ2-7; D might be TRBD2 (6 bases). Germline CDR1 GTSNPN, CDR2 SVGIG (reference sequence). Trimming pared 4 bases from V and 3 bases from J, leaving 10 bases between. The CDR3 has 12 residues. Written as DNA, the CDR3 is TGTGCCTGGACAGGGACTGGCTACGAGCAGTACTTC. Residues: CAWTGTGYEQYF.

The chain joins TRBV5-1 to TRBJ1-2, with no clear D. This CDR3 is built from 15 residues. The germline V gene has CDR1 SGHRS and CDR2 YFSETQ. Trimming removed 4 bases from V and 2 bases from J, with 15 bases in between. CDR3 region: CASSIGSLENYGYTF. CDR3 DNA sequence: TGCGCCAGCAGCATCGGGAGCCTGGAGAACTATGGCTACACCTTC.

The chain employs TRBV11-2 and TRBJ1-1, with a tentative D call TRBD1 (5 bases). This CDR3 is built from 13 residues. The V gene lost 5 bases and the J gene lost 7 bases, with 14 bases spanning the gap. The V gene's germline CDR1 is SGHAT and CDR2 FQNNGV. For the CDR3, the DNA is TGTGCCAGCAGCCGAATCCAGGGTCTTGAAGCTTTCTTT. This codes for CASSRIQGLEAFF.

This chain links TRBV4-2 with TRBJ2-5; 13 positions agree with TRBD2. V dropped 0 bases and J dropped 4; count of bases not matched to a gene: 8. This CDR3 has 18 residues. Per germline, CDR1 LGHNA and CDR2 YNFKEQ. In DNA, the CDR3 is TGTGCCAGCAGCCAAGACCCATCGGGGACTAGCGGGGCAGAGACCCAGTACTTC. Encoded protein: CASSQDPSGTSGAETQYF.

V and J are TRBV18 and TRBJ2-1; 15 bases agree with TRBD2. From germline, CDR1 is KGHSH and CDR2 LQKENI. The length of the CDR3 is 16 residues. With V trimmed by 4 bases and J by 8 bases, 6 bases remained unmatched. The DNA of the CDR3 is TGTGCCAGCTCACGCGGACTAGCGGGAGGGTCGGATGAGCAGTTCTTC. Translating gives CASSRGLAGGSDEQFF.

In DNA form, the CDR3 reads TGTGCCAGCAGTGTGACAGTTAACTATGGCTACACCTTC. Encoded protein: CASSVTVNYGYTF. V and J are TRBV6-1 and TRBJ1-2, with a possible D match to TRBD1 (5 bases). V lost 4 bases and J 1 base, leaving 7 bases between the germline ends. The CDR3 has 13 residues. CDR1 and CDR2 from the germline V gene are MNHNS and SASEGT.

This rearrangement joins TRBV7-7 to TRBJ2-2; D ambiguous. This CDR3 contains 14 residues. Germline V gives CDR1 SSHAT, CDR2 FNYEAQ (reference sequence). V lost 3 bases, J lost 1 base, and 6 bases lay in between. CDR3 nucleotides: TGTGCCAGCAGCTTGTCAGGGAACACCGGGGAGCTGTTTTTT. Translated: CASSLSGNTGELFF. Full variable domain (missing parts from reference TRBV7-7 and TRBJ2-2): GAGVSQSPRYKVTKRGQDVTLRCDPISSHATLYWYQQALGQGPEFLTYFNYEAQPDKSGLPSDRFSAERPEGSISTLTIQRTEQRDSAMYRCASSLSGNTGELFFGEGSRLTVL.

As to this clone: Other DNA sequences in this sample translate to the same CDR3. The chain couples TRBV6-1 to TRBJ1-6; 10 bases are a match to TRBD1. CDR1 and CDR2 (germline): MNHNS, SASEGT. The CDR3 is 14 residues long. V dropped 6 bases and J dropped 13; count of bases not matched to a gene: 9. CDR3 in DNA: TGTGCCAGCAGAGCCCGGGACAGGGGTTCCCCCCTCCACTTT. Protein: CASRARDRGSPLHF.

The chain has TRBV4-2 and TRBJ2-5; a possible D gene is TRBD2 (6 bases). CDR3 length: 15 amino acids. V was trimmed by 0 bases and J by 5 bases, leaving 13 bases between them. Germline-derived CDR1 and CDR2 are LGHNA and YNFKEQ. In DNA form, the CDR3 reads TGTGCCAGCAGCCAAGAGCGGGGCGGGGAGGAGACCCAGTACTTC. Residues: CASSQERGGEETQYF.

The chain couples TRBV10-3 to TRBJ1-2; TRBD1 agrees at 8 bases. This CDR3 contains 12 residues. V shed 7 bases and J 7 bases; nucleotides not matched to a gene: 5. Per germline, CDR1 ENHRY and CDR2 SYGVKD. CDR3 DNA: TGTGCCATCACCCAGGGGGCGTCTGGCTACACCTTC. Its translation is CAITQGASGYTF.

J is TRBJ2-5 and V is TRBV2, with a tentative D call TRBD2 (6 bases). Germline CDR1 is SNHLY and CDR2 is FYNNEI. Trimming removed 5 bases at V and 1 base at J, with 8 bases between. The CDR3 totals 13 residues. The CDR3 here is CASSRRAQETQYF. The CDR3 nucleotides read TGTGCCAGCAGTCGGAGGGCCCAAGAGACCCAGTACTTC.

There are a few counts of this clone. This chain joins TRBV19 and TRBJ2-3; D possibly corresponds to TRBD2 (5 bases). The CDR3 extends over 14 amino acids. CDR1 and CDR2 from the germline V gene are LNHDA and SQIVND (reference sequence). V shed 5 bases and J shed 1 base, with 10 bases lying between them. The DNA of the CDR3 is TGTGCCAGTAGTCCCGGACTTCGCACAGATACGCAGTATTTT. It specifies CASSPGLRTDTQYF. The complete variable domain, with remaining parts taken from reference TRBV19 and TRBJ2-3, reads DGGITQSPKYLFRKEGQNVTLSCEQNLNHDAMYWYRQDPGQGLRLIYYSQIVNDFQKGDIAEGYSVSREKKESFPLTVTSAQKNPTAFYLCASSPGLRTDTQYFGPGTRLTVL.

The rearrangement links TRBV7-2 to TRBJ2-7, with a tentative D call TRBD1 (7 bases). The V gene lost 6 bases and the J gene lost 0 bases, with 15 bases spanning the gap. The CDR3 has 15 amino acids. Germline CDR1 SGHTA, CDR2 FQGNSA. The CDR3 DNA reads as TGTGCCAGCAGGTCAGGGGGGATAAGCTCCTACGAGCAGTACTTC. Its translation: CASRSGGISSYEQYF.

This clone showed up just a few times. This sequence joins TRBV6-1 and TRBJ1-2; no reliable D call. V lost 7 bases to trimming and J lost 7 bases, with 13 bases between them. The CDR3 length is 12 residues. Germline CDR1 MNHNS, CDR2 SASEGT. The DNA of the CDR3 is TGTGCCAGCATCCTAGTCACCTCTGGCTACACCTTC. This translates into CASILVTSGYTF.

The V call is TRBV11-3, the J call TRBJ2-4, with D tentatively TRBD2 (6 bases). This CDR3 has 13 residues. CDR1 SGHNT and CDR2 YENEEA come from the germline V gene. V was clipped by 3 bases and J by 3 bases, with 6 bases between them. The CDR3 loop reads CASSLGGKNIQYF. Written as DNA, the CDR3 is TGTGCCAGCAGCTTGGGGGGCAAAAACATTCAGTACTTC.

This rearrangement joins TRBV6-6 to TRBJ1-6, with 7 bases matching TRBD1. The length of the CDR3 is 15 residues. The trim removed 7 bases at V and 10 bases at J, leaving 13 bases unmatched. The germline V gene encodes CDR1 MNHNY and CDR2 SVGAGI (reference sequence). CDR3 loop: CASNVGTSRGSPLHF. The CDR3 DNA is TGTGCCAGCAATGTGGGGACAAGCAGGGGGTCACCCCTCCACTTT.